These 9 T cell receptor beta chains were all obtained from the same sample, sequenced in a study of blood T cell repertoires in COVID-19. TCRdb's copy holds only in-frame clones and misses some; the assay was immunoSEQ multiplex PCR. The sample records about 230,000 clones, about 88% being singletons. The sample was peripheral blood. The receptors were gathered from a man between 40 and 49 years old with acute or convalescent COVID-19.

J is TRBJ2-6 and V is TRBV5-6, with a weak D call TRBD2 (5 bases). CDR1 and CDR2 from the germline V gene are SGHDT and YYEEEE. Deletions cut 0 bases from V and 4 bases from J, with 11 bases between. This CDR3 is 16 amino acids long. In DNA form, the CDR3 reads TGTGCCAGCAGCTTGGCACGGGGAAACGGGGCCAACGTCCTGACTTTC. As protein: CASSLARGNGANVLTF.

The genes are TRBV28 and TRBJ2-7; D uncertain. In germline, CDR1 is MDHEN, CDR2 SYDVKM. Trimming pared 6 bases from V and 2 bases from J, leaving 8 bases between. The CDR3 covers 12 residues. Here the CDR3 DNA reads TGTGCCAGCAGACTCACCCCCTACGAGCAGTACTTC. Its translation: CASRLTPYEQYF.

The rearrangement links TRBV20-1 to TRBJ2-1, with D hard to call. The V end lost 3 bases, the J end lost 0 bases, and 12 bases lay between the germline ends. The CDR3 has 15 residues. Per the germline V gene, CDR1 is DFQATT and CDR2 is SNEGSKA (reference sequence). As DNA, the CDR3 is TGCAGTGCTAGTGGTGTCAAGAGCTCCTACAATGAGCAGTTCTTC. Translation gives CSASGVKSSYNEQFF.

The CDR3 DNA reads as TGTGCCACCAGTGATCCGCAACGCCAGGGGGCTGGCAATCAGCCCCAGCATTTT. Amino acid sequence: CATSDPQRQGAGNQPQHF. J is TRBJ1-5 and V is TRBV24-1, with TRBD1 matching 8 bases. This CDR3 region has 18 residues. Germline V CDR1 and CDR2: KGHDR, SFDVKD. Losses at the gene ends were 3 bases for V and 2 bases for J; bases not matched to a gene: 11.

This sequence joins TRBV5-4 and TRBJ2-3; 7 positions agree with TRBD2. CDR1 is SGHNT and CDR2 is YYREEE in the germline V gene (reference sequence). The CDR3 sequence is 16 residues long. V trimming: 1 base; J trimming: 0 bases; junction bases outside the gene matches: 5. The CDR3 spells CASSLSGDQSTDTQYF. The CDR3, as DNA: TGTGCCAGCAGCTTGAGCGGGGACCAGAGCACAGATACGCAGTATTTT.

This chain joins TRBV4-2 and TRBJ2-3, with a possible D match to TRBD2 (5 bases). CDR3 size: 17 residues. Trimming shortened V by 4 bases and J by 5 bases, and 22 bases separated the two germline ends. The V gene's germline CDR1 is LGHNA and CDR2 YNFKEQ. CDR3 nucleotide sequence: TGTGCCAGCAGCCCCAACATTCTAGCCCCCGAGGGAGATACGCAGTATTTT. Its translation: CASSPNILAPEGDTQYF.

The CDR3 sequence: CASSGGTGNTEAFF. DNA for the CDR3: TGCGCCAGCAGCGGGGGGACAGGGAACACTGAAGCTTTCTTT. V gene TRBV5-1 combines with J gene TRBJ1-1; 8 bases map to TRBD1. The V gene end was trimmed by 4 bases and the J gene end by 1 base; junction bases not matched to a gene: 3. The CDR3 is made up of 14 amino acids. CDR1 SGHRS and CDR2 YFSETQ come from the germline V gene.

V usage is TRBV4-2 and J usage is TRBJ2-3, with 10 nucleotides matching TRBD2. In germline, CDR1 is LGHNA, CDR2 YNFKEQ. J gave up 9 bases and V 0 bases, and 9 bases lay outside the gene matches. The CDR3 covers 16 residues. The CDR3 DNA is TGTGCCAGCAGCCAAGAGCCAGCGGGGGGGCGGGGGACGCAGTATTTT. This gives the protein CASSQEPAGGRGTQYF.

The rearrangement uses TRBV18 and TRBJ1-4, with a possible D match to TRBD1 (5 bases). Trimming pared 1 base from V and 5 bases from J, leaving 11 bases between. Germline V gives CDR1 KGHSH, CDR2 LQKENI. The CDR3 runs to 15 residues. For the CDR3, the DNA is TGTGCCAGCTCACCACGGGCGGGGCAGAATGAAAAACTGTTTTTT. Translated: CASSPRAGQNEKLFF. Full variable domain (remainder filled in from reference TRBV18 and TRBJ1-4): NAGVMQNPRHLVRRRGQEARLRCSPMKGHSHVYWYRQLPEEGLKFMVYLQKENIIDESGMPKERFSAEFPKEGPSILRIQQVVRGDSAAYFCASSPRAGQNEKLFFGSGTQLSVL.